This T cell receptor beta chain was identified in a study of blood T cell repertoires in COVID-19. Study in general: PBMCs, B-cell-depleted T cells, or T cells were the source of the cDNA or gDNA that made up the material.

TCRdb's copy holds only in-frame clones and misses some; the assay was immunoSEQ multiplex PCR. Among approximately 320,000 clones listed, nearly 90% were seen once. V lost 4 bases, J lost 1 base, and 14 bases lay in between. The CDR3 loop spans 16 amino acids. The germline V gene encodes CDR1 LNHDA and CDR2 SQIVND (reference sequence). The rearrangement joins TRBV19 to TRBJ1-5; D may be TRBD1 (5 bases). The clonotype was recovered from a woman aged 30 to 39 with COVID-19, enrolled during active disease. The sequencing sample was made of peripheral blood. DNA of the CDR3: TGTGCCAGTAGTACCGGGGGGGGGTACAGCAATCAGCCCCAGCATTTT. Its translation is CASSTGGGYSNQPQHF.